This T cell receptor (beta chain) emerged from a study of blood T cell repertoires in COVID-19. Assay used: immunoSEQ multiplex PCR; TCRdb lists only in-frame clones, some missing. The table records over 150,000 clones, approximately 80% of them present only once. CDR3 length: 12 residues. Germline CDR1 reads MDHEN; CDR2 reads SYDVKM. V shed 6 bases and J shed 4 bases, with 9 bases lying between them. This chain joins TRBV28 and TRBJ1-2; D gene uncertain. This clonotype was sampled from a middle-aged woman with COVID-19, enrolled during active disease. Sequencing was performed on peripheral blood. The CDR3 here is CASSLPRYGYTF. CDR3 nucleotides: TGTGCCAGCAGCCTCCCCCGCTATGGCTACACCTTC.